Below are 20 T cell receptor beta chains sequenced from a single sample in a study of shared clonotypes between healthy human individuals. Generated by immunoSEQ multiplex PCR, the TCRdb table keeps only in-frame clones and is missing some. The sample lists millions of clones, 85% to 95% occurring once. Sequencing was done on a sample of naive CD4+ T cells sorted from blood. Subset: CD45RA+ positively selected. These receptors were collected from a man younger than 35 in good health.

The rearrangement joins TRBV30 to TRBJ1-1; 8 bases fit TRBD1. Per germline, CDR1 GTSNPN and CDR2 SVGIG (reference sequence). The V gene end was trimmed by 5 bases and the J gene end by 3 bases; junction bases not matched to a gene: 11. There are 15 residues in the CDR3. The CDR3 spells CAWSPDRGSYTEAFF. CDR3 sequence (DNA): TGTGCCTGGTCACCCGACAGGGGTTCGTACACTGAAGCTTTCTTT.

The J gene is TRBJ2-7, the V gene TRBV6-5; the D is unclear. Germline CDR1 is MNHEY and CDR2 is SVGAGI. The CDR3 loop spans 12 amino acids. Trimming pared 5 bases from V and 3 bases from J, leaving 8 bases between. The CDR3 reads CASSNAIYEQYF. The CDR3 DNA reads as TGTGCCAGCAGTAACGCGATCTACGAGCAGTACTTC.

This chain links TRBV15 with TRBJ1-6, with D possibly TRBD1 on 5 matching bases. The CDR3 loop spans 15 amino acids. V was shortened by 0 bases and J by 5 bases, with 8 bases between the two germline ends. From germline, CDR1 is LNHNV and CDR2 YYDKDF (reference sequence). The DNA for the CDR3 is TGTGCCACCAGCAGAGATTGGGGCGATAATTCACCCCTCCACTTT. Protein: CATSRDWGDNSPLHF.

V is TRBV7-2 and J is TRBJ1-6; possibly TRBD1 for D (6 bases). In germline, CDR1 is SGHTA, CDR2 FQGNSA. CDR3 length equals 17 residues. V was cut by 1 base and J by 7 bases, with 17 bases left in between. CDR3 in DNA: TGTGCCAGCAGCTTAGGGTTTGGTACAGGGCGGAATTCACCCCTCCACTTT. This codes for CASSLGFGTGRNSPLHF.

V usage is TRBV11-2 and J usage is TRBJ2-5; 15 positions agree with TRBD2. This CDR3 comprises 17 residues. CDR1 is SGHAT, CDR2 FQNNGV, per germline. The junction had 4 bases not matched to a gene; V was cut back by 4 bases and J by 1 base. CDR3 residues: CASSSGLAGGGQETQYF. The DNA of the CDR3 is TGTGCCAGCAGCTCGGGACTAGCGGGAGGAGGCCAAGAGACCCAGTACTTC.

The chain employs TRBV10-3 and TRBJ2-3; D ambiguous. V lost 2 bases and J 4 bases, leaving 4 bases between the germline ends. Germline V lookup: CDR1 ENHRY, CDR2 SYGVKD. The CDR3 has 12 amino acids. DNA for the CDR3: TGTGCCATCAGTGAGCTGGCAGATACGCAGTATTTT. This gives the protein CAISELADTQYF.

CDR3 nucleotide sequence: TGTGCCAGCAGAAACGACAGGGGCGGTTCCTACGAGCAGTACTTC. Protein sequence: CASRNDRGGSYEQYF. V is TRBV6-5 and J is TRBJ2-7, with 8 bases lining up with TRBD1. From germline, CDR1 is MNHEY and CDR2 SVGAGI. The V and J ends lost 6 bases and 1 base, in that order; junction bases with no gene match: 8. The CDR3 sequence is 15 residues long.

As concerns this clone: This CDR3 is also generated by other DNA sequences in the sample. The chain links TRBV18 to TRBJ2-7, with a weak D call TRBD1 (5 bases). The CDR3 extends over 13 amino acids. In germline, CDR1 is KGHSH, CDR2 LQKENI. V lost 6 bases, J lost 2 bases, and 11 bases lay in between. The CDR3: CASSQGITYEQYF. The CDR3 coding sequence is TGTGCCAGCTCCCAGGGTATCACCTACGAGCAGTACTTC. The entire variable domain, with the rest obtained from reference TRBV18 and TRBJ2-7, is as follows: NAGVMQNPRHLVRRRGQEARLRCSPMKGHSHVYWYRQLPEEGLKFMVYLQKENIIDESGMPKERFSAEFPKEGPSILRIQQVVRGDSAAYFCASSQGITYEQYFGPGTRLTVT.

The CDR3 sequence is CASATTSASSSTDTQYF. CDR3 sequence (DNA): TGCGCCAGCGCAACGACTAGCGCGAGCTCTAGCACAGATACGCAGTATTTT. The chain uses TRBV4-3 and TRBJ2-3, with TRBD2 identical over 8 bases. The CDR3 runs to 17 residues. Germline CDR1 and CDR2: LGHNA and YSLEER. J was trimmed by 0 bases and V by 8 bases; bases with no gene match: 13.

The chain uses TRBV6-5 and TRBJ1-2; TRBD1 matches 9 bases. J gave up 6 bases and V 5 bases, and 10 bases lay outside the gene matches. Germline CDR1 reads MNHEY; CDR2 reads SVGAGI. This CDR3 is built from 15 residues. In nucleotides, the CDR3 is TGTGCCAGCAGTCCCACAACAGGGGGCAAACATGGCTACACCTTC. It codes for CASSPTTGGKHGYTF.

The DNA of the CDR3 is TGCGCCAGCAGCATCAGCGGGAGTTCCGAGACCCAGTACTTC. This sequence encodes CASSISGSSETQYF. The chain couples TRBV5-1 to TRBJ2-5, with TRBD2 matching over 8 bases. J was trimmed by 5 bases and V by 4 bases; bases with no gene match: 7. Germline lookup yields CDR1 SGHRS and CDR2 YFSETQ. The CDR3 length is 14 residues.

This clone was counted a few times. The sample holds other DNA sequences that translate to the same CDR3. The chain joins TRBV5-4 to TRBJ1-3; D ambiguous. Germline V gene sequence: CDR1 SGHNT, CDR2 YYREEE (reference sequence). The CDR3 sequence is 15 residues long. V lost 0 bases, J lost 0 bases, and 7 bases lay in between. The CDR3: CASSLDQSSGNTIYF. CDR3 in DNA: TGTGCCAGCAGCTTGGACCAAAGCTCTGGAAACACCATATATTTT. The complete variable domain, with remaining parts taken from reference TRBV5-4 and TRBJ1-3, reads ETGVTQSPTHLIKTRGQQVTLRCSSQSGHNTVSWYQQALGQGPQFIFQYYREEENGRGNFPPRFSGLQFPNYSSELNVNALELDDSALYLCASSLDQSSGNTIYFGEGSWLTVV.

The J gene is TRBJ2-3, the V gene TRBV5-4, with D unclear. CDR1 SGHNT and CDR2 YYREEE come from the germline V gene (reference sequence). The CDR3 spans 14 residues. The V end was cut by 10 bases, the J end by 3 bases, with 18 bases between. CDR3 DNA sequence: TGTGCCTCAAATCCTAGTGGTGCGACAGATACGCAGTATTTT. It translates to CASNPSGATDTQYF.

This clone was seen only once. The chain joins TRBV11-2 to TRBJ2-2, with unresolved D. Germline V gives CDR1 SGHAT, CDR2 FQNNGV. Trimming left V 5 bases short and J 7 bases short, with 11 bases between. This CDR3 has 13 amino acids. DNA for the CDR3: TGTGCCAGCAGCCCGGATCCCGACGGGGAGCTGTTTTTT. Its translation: CASSPDPDGELFF.

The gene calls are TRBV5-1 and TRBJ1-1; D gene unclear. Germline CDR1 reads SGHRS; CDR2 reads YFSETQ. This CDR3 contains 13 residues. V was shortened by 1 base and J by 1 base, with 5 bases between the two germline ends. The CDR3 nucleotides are TGCGCCAGCAGCTTGATCCAGAACACTGAAGCTTTCTTT. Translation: CASSLIQNTEAFF.

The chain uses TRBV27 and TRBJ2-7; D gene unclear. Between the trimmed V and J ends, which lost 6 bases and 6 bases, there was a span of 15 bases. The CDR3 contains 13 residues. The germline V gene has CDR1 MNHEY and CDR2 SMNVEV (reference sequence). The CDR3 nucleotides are TGTGCCAGCAGCTTTGGCGGCAGTCGCGAGCAGTACTTC. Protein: CASSFGGSREQYF.

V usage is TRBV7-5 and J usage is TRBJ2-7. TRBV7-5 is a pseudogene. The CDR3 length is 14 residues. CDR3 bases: TGTGCCAGAAGCTTAGAGGGTACCTTCTGCGAGCAGTACTTC. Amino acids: CARSLEGTFCEQYF.

In DNA, the CDR3 is TGTGCCAGCAGTAGGGGGGCTGGGTACGAGCAGTACTTC. Protein: CASSRGAGYEQYF. The gene calls are TRBV25-1 and TRBJ2-7; D assignment may be TRBD1 or TRBD2 (6 bases each). V was shortened by 5 bases and J by 4 bases, with 12 bases between the two germline ends. The CDR3 is 13 amino acids. Germline loops: CDR1 MGHDK, CDR2 SYGVNS.

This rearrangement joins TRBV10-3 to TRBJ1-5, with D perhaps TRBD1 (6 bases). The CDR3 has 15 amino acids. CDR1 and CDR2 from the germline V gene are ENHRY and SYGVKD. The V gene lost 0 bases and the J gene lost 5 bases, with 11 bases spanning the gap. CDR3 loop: CAISESPGQDQPQHF. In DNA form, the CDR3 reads TGTGCCATCAGTGAGTCTCCGGGACAAGATCAGCCCCAGCATTTT.

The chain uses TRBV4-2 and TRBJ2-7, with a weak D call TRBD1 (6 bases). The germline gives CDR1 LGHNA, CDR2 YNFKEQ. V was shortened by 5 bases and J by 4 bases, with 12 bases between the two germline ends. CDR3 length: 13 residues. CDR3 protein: CASSFLRGYEQYF. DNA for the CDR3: TGTGCCAGCAGCTTTCTCAGGGGTTACGAGCAGTACTTC.